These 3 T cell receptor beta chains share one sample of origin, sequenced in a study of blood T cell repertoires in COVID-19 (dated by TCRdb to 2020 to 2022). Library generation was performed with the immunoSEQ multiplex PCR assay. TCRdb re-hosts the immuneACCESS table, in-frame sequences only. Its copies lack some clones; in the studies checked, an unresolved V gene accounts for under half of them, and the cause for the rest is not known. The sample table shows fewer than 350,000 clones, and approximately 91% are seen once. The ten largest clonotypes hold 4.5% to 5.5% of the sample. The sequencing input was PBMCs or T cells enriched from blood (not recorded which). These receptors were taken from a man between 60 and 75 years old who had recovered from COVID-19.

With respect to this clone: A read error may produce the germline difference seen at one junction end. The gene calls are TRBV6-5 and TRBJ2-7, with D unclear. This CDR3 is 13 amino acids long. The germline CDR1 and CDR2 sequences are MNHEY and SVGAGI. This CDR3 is CASRYSAVYEQYF. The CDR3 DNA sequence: TGTGCCAGCAGATACTCTGCAGTCTACGAGCAGTACTTC.

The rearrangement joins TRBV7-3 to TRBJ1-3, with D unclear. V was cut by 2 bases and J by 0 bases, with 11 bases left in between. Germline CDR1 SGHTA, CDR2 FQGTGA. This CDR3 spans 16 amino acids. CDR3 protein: CASSLEAASSGNTIYF. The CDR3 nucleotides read TGTGCCAGCAGCTTAGAGGCGGCGAGCTCTGGAAACACCATATATTTT.

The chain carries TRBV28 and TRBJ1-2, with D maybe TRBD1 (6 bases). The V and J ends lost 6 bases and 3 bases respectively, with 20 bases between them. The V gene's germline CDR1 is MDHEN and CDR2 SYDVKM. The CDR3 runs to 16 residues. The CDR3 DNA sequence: TGTGCCAGCAGACCACCACAGGGTCGGGGTGACTATGGCTACACCTTC. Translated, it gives CASRPPQGRGDYGYTF.